This T cell receptor (beta chain) emerged from a study of cytomegalovirus exposure and HLA in healthy donors. Donors consisted of healthy bone marrow donors. A word on this clone: Antigen specificity is unknown.

The V gene's germline CDR1 is SGHRS and CDR2 YFSETQ. The V end was cut by 4 bases, the J end by 5 bases, with 13 bases between. The CDR3 runs 14 residues. Broader study findings: A later analysis reportedly found that, within productive TCRs, an Asian-associated ancestry cluster had fewer N-insertions than the mean observed across the roughly 700 donors. A later look showed TCR association rates differing by HLA locus, highest for DRB1 and lowest for HLA-C. 164 TCR beta chains were listed as cytomegalovirus-associated.

It was with 60 Vbeta and 13 Jbeta primers that the PCR ran. Repertoires were generated with immunoSEQ multiplex PCR, while TCRdb's copy carries only in-frame clones and drops some. The sample yields 140,000 to 150,000 clones, over 70% seen once. The V and J genes are TRBV5-1 and TRBJ2-1, with TRBD1 as a possible D gene (5 bases). The clonotype was recovered from a man in his forties or fifties in good health and CMV-seronegative. Specimen: PBMCs. The CDR3 is CASSEQARNNEQFF. The CDR3 DNA is TGCGCCAGCAGCGAACAGGCGAGGAACAATGAGCAGTTCTTC.